Following are 10 T cell receptor beta chains from one sample sequenced in a study of T cell repertoires in cytomegalovirus infection. MiXCR, applied by TCRdb to the reads, yields one record per CDR3 protein. Of roughly 170,000 distinct CDR3 sequences in the sample, roughly 21% were seen once. Antigens of these TCRs are unknown. The sequences come from CD8+ T cells from cultured PBMCs, collected from culture after CMV antigen stimulation. The origin of the receptors is a human donor in good health (CMV status not recorded). Some clones in this sample may be carry-over from other donors' samples.

This sequence joins TRBV4-1 and TRBJ1-1; D ambiguous. The CDR3 is 13 residues long. Germline V CDR1 and CDR2: MGHRA, YSYEKL. V lost 3 bases and J lost 2, with 7 bases in between. CDR3 bases: TGCGCCAGCAGCCAGCTCATAAACACTGAAGCTTTCTTT. The encoded protein is CASSQLINTEAFF.

The chain employs TRBV12-3 or TRBV12-4 and TRBJ1-6; D unclear. CDR3 length equals 14 residues. The V end lost 3 bases, the J end lost 6 bases, and 9 bases lay between the germline ends. CDR3 in amino acids: CASSLEGPNSPLHF. The CDR3 DNA reads TGTGCCAGCAGTTTGGAAGGACCTAATTCACCCCTCCACTTT.

V and J are TRBV4-1 and TRBJ2-3, with 7 bases that match TRBD2. The CDR3 has 17 amino acids. Germline trimming cut 7 bases from V and 4 bases from J; bases unmatched to any gene: 17. The V gene's germline CDR1 is MGHRA and CDR2 YSYEKL. The CDR3 protein is CASNDYGGKSVPDTQYF. CDR3 coding DNA: TGCGCCAGCAACGATTACGGGGGGAAATCAGTGCCAGATACGCAGTATTTT.

This clonotype was detected only a few times. This rearrangement joins TRBV28 to TRBJ1-4; D is ambiguous. With 3 bases removed from V and 3 bases from J, the gap between germline ends came to 8 bases. Germline V gene lookup returns CDR1 MDHEN and CDR2 SYDVKM. The CDR3 runs 14 residues. The CDR3 here is CASSLASANEKLFF. In DNA, the CDR3 is TGTGCCAGCAGTTTGGCCTCAGCTAATGAAAAACTGTTTTTT.

This chain connects TRBV6-6 to TRBJ2-5; D uncertain. This CDR3 comprises 14 residues. Germline CDR1 and CDR2: MNHNY and SVGAGI (reference sequence). With 5 bases removed from V and 2 bases from J, the gap between germline ends came to 12 bases. As DNA, the CDR3 is TGTGCCAGCAGTCGCCCAGGAGATCAAGAGACCCAGTACTTC. Encoded protein: CASSRPGDQETQYF.

The V call is TRBV7-9, the J call TRBJ2-7; D is possibly TRBD1 (5 bases). Germline lookup yields CDR1 SEHNR and CDR2 FQNEAQ (reference sequence). This CDR3 has 13 residues. V was trimmed by 7 bases and J by 4 bases, leaving 14 bases between them. CDR3 sequence: CASTPAGWYEQYF. The CDR3 nucleotides are TGTGCCAGCACCCCCGCAGGGTGGTACGAGCAGTACTTC.

This clonotype was counted a few times. V and J are TRBV7-9 and TRBJ2-1, with D perhaps matching TRBD2 (6 bases). Germline CDR1 reads SEHNR; CDR2 reads FQNEAQ (reference sequence). The ends were cut back, 4 bases at V and 8 bases at J, with 24 bases in the middle. The CDR3 has 17 residues. CDR3 DNA: TGTGCCAGCAGCTCCGCAACCGGGACTGAGTTGAGGGATGAGCAGTTCTTC. This sequence encodes CASSSATGTELRDEQFF.

V is TRBV20-1 and J is TRBJ1-6; no clear D. V dropped 0 bases and J dropped 9 bases, with 15 bases sitting between them. The CDR3 totals 15 residues. The V gene's germline CDR1 is DFQATT and CDR2 SNEGSKA (reference sequence). The CDR3 spells CSARDLGSLGSPLHF. The DNA of the CDR3 is TGCAGTGCTAGAGATCTTGGCAGTTTGGGTTCACCCCTCCACTTT.

V usage is TRBV7-2 and J usage is TRBJ2-7; weak D call: TRBD1 (5 bases). Trimming removed 3 bases from V and 2 bases from J, with 14 bases in between. Looked up from germline, CDR1 is SGHTA and CDR2 is FQGNSA. The CDR3 extends over 15 amino acids. In DNA, the CDR3 is TGTGCCAGCAGCTTTGGAACCAGGGTGACCTACGAGCAGTACTTC. Its protein product is CASSFGTRVTYEQYF.

V and J are TRBV4-1 and TRBJ2-7; 7 nucleotides line up with TRBD1. The length of the CDR3 is 13 residues. V lost 1 base to trimming and J lost 6 bases; unmatched junction nucleotides: 3. Germline CDR1 and CDR2: MGHRA and YSYEKL. This CDR3 is CASSQGQGSEQYF. The CDR3 DNA reads as TGCGCCAGCAGCCAAGGACAGGGAAGCGAGCAGTACTTC.